This T cell receptor beta chain was identified during a study of shared clonotypes between healthy human individuals. V gave up 2 bases and J gave up 11 bases, with 4 bases separating them. This CDR3 is 11 amino acids long. CDR1 is MNHNS and CDR2 is SASEGT in the germline V gene. General study findings and limits: Memory subsets generally showed smaller estimated richness than naive subsets did.

In the case of this clone: Its antigen is still unknown.

Assay: immunoSEQ multiplex PCR; the TCRdb copy retains only in-frame clones and omits some. The repertoire consists of about 2 million clones, with roughly 94% occurring once and the leading ten covering 0.1% to 0.15%. The clonotype comes from a man aged 18 to 29 in good health. This chain joins TRBV6-1 and TRBJ1-6; D uncertain. The specimen sequenced was naive CD4+ T cells sorted from blood. Sample subset: CD45RA+ positively selected. The CDR3 loop reads CASSEKTPLHF. The CDR3 DNA follows: TGTGCCAGCAGTGAAAAGACACCCCTCCACTTT.